One sample yielded the 26 T cell receptor beta chains listed below, sequenced in a study of patients with pleural tuberculosis. TCRdb passed the reads through MiXCR, listing each CDR3 protein once. The table includes some 48,000 distinct CDR3 sequences, about 7.9% detected once. The source of these receptors is a human donor with pleural tuberculosis.

This clonotype was seen ten or more times. The V call is TRBV12-3 or TRBV12-4, the J call TRBJ2-1; 12 bases agree with TRBD2. This CDR3 has 15 amino acids. V gave up 6 bases and J gave up 3 bases; unmatched junction bases: 3. CDR3 sequence reads: CASSRTSGVYNEQFF. DNA of the CDR3: TGTGCCAGCAGCAGGACTAGCGGGGTCTACAATGAGCAGTTCTTC.

This clonotype ranks as medium-sized. The chain is built from TRBV6-2 or TRBV6-3 and TRBJ1-1; D gene ambiguous. V was clipped by 6 bases and J by 4 bases, with 12 bases between them. The CDR3 loop spans 13 amino acids. In germline, CDR1 is MNHEY, CDR2 SVGEGT. The CDR3 bases are TGTGCCAGCAGACTCGAGAAGAGCACTGAAGCTTTCTTT. Encoded protein: CASRLEKSTEAFF.

In its sample, this clonotype was seen many times. The rearrangement joins TRBV20-1 to TRBJ2-5, with TRBD2 matching over 7 bases. The germline CDR1 and CDR2 sequences are DFQATT and SNEGSKA (reference sequence). The CDR3 totals 15 residues. V was pared by 0 bases and J by 4 bases, with 8 bases of the junction left unmatched. CDR3 bases: TGCAGTGCTAGAGAAATTTCCGGGGGGAGAGAGACCCAGTACTTC. Protein: CSAREISGGRETQYF.

Many counts were recorded for this clonotype. This chain joins TRBV12-3 or TRBV12-4 and TRBJ2-3; D perhaps matches TRBD2 (5 bases). Trimming removed 3 bases from V and 0 bases from J, with 13 bases in between. CDR3 size: 16 residues. CDR3 loop: CASSFLGLPSTDTQYF. CDR3 nucleotide sequence: TGTGCCAGCAGTTTTTTAGGACTGCCTAGCACAGATACGCAGTATTTT.

The chain joins TRBV6-1 to TRBJ2-1; unclear D gene. The V gene's germline CDR1 is MNHNS and CDR2 SASEGT. Deletions cut 9 bases from V and 7 bases from J, with 10 bases between. The CDR3 length is 11 residues. CDR3 coding DNA: TGTGCCAGTCCCCTGACTAATGAGCAGTTCTTC. Translating it yields CASPLTNEQFF.

This clonotype was seen repeatedly, ten times or more. This chain uses TRBV30 with TRBJ1-5; no clear D. Trimming removed 1 base from V and 3 bases from J, with 4 bases in between. This CDR3 region has 12 residues. The V gene's germline CDR1 is GTSNPN and CDR2 SVGIG (reference sequence). The CDR3 region has the DNA TGTGCCTGGAGTGACCTCAATCAGCCCCAGCATTTT. Translation gives CAWSDLNQPQHF.

This clonotype has a count of ten or more. The V and J genes are TRBV6-1 and TRBJ2-1; D may be TRBD2 (5 bases). The germline gives CDR1 MNHNS, CDR2 SASEGT. The CDR3 is 14 amino acids. With 6 bases removed from V and 9 bases from J, the gap between germline ends came to 18 bases. Written as DNA, the CDR3 is TGTGCCAGCAGCCCAACTAGTGTTGGCGGTGAGCAGTTCTTC. Translation: CASSPTSVGGEQFF.

The rearrangement links TRBV20-1 to TRBJ1-5; TRBD1 aligns across 7 bases. The CDR3 is made up of 16 amino acids. J gave up 0 bases and V 0 bases, and 5 bases lay outside the gene matches. Germline-derived CDR1 and CDR2 are DFQATT and SNEGSKA (reference sequence). The CDR3 DNA reads TGCAGTGCTAGAGATAGGGGGACAGATAGCAATCAGCCCCAGCATTTT. It translates to CSARDRGTDSNQPQHF.

This clonotype was found a few times. The chain combines TRBV29-1 with TRBJ2-5, with D possibly TRBD2 on 5 matching bases. The V end was cut by 2 bases, the J end by 0 bases, with 10 bases between. Germline V gene lookup returns CDR1 SQVTM and CDR2 ANQGSEA. This CDR3 comprises 14 residues. The CDR3 sequence is CSVEWELDQETQYF. Here the CDR3 DNA reads TGCAGCGTTGAATGGGAGTTAGACCAAGAGACCCAGTACTTC.

This clonotype was observed many times. The chain uses TRBV11-1 and TRBJ1-1; D unclear. The germline V gene has CDR1 SGHAT and CDR2 FQDESV (reference sequence). Trimming shortened V by 2 bases and J by 7 bases, and 17 bases separated the two germline ends. The CDR3 length is 15 residues. CDR3 DNA sequence: TGTGCCAGCAGCTTACCCGGTATGGCTGGAAGTGAAGCTTTCTTT. It codes for CASSLPGMAGSEAFF. Filled out from reference TRBV11-1 and TRBJ1-1, the complete variable domain reads EAEVAQSPRYKITEKSQAVAFWCDPISGHATLYWYRQILGQGPELLVQFQDESVVDDSQLPKDRFSAERLKGVDSTLKIQPAELGDSAMYLCASSLPGMAGSEAFFGQGTRLTVV.

The table lists this clonotype with many counts. V is TRBV29-1 and J is TRBJ1-1; no firm D call. Trimming took off 8 bases at V and 6 bases at J, with 16 bases between the two ends. The CDR3 is 12 residues long. CDR1 SQVTM and CDR2 ANQGSEA come from the germline V gene. The CDR3, as DNA: TGCAGCTCGGTGGCGGGTTCAGCTGAAGCTTTCTTT. Protein: CSSVAGSAEAFF.

This clonotype was observed many times. V is TRBV19 and J is TRBJ1-4; no clear D. This CDR3 is built from 15 residues. V lost 3 bases, J lost 5 bases, and 13 bases lay in between. Germline CDR1 is LNHDA and CDR2 is SQIVND (reference sequence). CDR3 sequence (DNA): TGTGCCAGTAGTATGGGGTCGAACGGCAATGAAAAACTGTTTTTT. Protein product: CASSMGSNGNEKLFF. The full variable domain, its missing parts supplied by reference TRBV19 and TRBJ1-4, is DGGITQSPKYLFRKEGQNVTLSCEQNLNHDAMYWYRQDPGQGLRLIYYSQIVNDFQKGDIAEGYSVSREKKESFPLTVTSAQKNPTAFYLCASSMGSNGNEKLFFGSGTQLSVL.

This clonotype came up many times. V and J are TRBV19 and TRBJ2-5; D gene unclear. Per germline, CDR1 LNHDA and CDR2 SQIVND (reference sequence). The CDR3 runs 15 residues. V lost 2 bases and J lost 4, with 14 bases in between. In DNA, the CDR3 is TGTGCCAGTAGTATACCCGCGCCAGGAGTAGAGACCCAGTACTTC. It encodes CASSIPAPGVETQYF. Filled out from reference TRBV19 and TRBJ2-5, the complete variable domain reads DGGITQSPKYLFRKEGQNVTLSCEQNLNHDAMYWYRQDPGQGLRLIYYSQIVNDFQKGDIAEGYSVSREKKESFPLTVTSAQKNPTAFYLCASSIPAPGVETQYFGPGTRLLVL.

This clonotype was seen repeatedly, ten times or more. The chain employs TRBV28 and TRBJ2-5; no reliable D call. This CDR3 has 10 amino acids. CDR1 is MDHEN and CDR2 is SYDVKM in the germline V gene. V dropped 6 bases and J dropped 5 bases, with 4 bases sitting between them. The CDR3 is CASSFETQYF. The CDR3 DNA reads as TGTGCCAGCAGCTTTGAGACCCAGTACTTC.

The chain combines TRBV11-2 with TRBJ1-2; D gene uncertain. The ends were cut back, 5 bases at V and 6 bases at J, with 16 bases in the middle. The CDR3 runs 14 residues. CDR1 and CDR2 (germline): SGHAT, FQNNGV. DNA for the CDR3: TGTGCCAGCAGCGCCCGGACGGTTCGTCATGGCTACACCTTC. It specifies CASSARTVRHGYTF.

This clonotype was seen repeatedly, ten times or more. CDR3 in amino acids: CATSRDKELWGQGDGYTF. The CDR3 coding sequence is TGTGCCACCAGCAGAGATAAAGAGTTGTGGGGGCAGGGGGATGGCTACACCTTC. V gene TRBV15 combines with J gene TRBJ1-2; the match to TRBD1 covers 7 bases. With 0 bases clipped from V and 6 bases from J, the junction kept 16 bases outside the gene matches. This CDR3 has 18 residues. Germline assignment: CDR1 LNHNV and CDR2 YYDKDF (reference sequence).

This clonotype was recorded many times. The rearrangement joins TRBV11-2 to TRBJ1-6; D ambiguous. Between the trimmed V and J ends, which lost 3 bases and 6 bases, there was a span of 9 bases. This CDR3 has 14 amino acids. Germline V gene lookup returns CDR1 SGHAT and CDR2 FQNNGV. Written as DNA, the CDR3 is TGTGCCAGCAGCTTCGGTGCCTCTAATTCACCCCTCCACTTT. Residues: CASSFGASNSPLHF.

This clonotype came up many times. This chain joins TRBV2 and TRBJ1-2; 7 nucleotides line up with TRBD1. Unmatched junction bases numbered 10, after V lost 8 bases and J lost 7 bases. The CDR3 loop spans 13 amino acids. Per the germline V gene, CDR1 is SNHLY and CDR2 is FYNNEI. CDR3 DNA: TGTGCCAGCTTTGAGTCAACAGGGGTTGGCTACACCTTC. This sequence encodes CASFESTGVGYTF.

Only a few counts were recorded for this clonotype. The chain employs TRBV29-1 and TRBJ2-3; 10 bases are a match to TRBD2. CDR1 and CDR2 (germline): SQVTM, ANQGSEA. The CDR3 contains 16 residues. V shed 0 bases, J shed 0 bases, and the junction held 3 bases outside the gene matches. The CDR3 spells CSVEEGTSVSTDTQYF. For the CDR3, the DNA is TGCAGCGTTGAAGAAGGGACTAGCGTGAGCACAGATACGCAGTATTTT.

This clonotype was recorded many times. The J gene is TRBJ2-3, the V gene TRBV25-1; D is ambiguous. Germline V lookup: CDR1 MGHDK, CDR2 SYGVNS. This CDR3 has 12 residues. V shed 7 bases and J shed 0 bases, with 5 bases lying between them. The CDR3 DNA follows: TGTGCCAGCAAAGGTAGCACAGATACGCAGTATTTT. This codes for CASKGSTDTQYF.

This clonotype turned up a few times. The V gene is TRBV5-4, the J gene TRBJ2-7, with 13 bases identical to TRBD2. Germline V lookup: CDR1 SGHNT, CDR2 YYREEE (reference sequence). The CDR3 contains 16 residues. J was trimmed by 2 bases and V by 1 base; bases with no gene match: 3. The CDR3 loop is CASSLQLAGGPYEQYV. The CDR3 DNA reads as TGTGCCAGCAGCTTGCAACTAGCGGGAGGGCCCTACGAGCAGTACGTC.

In this sample, this clonotype turned up many times. A read error may be the cause here, since a much bigger clone is one base away. The rearrangement joins TRBV19 to TRBJ1-1; tentatively, D is TRBD1 (6 bases). This CDR3 has 13 residues. The V end lost 7 bases, the J end lost 4 bases, and 13 bases lay between the germline ends. CDR1 and CDR2 (germline): LNHDA, SQIVND (reference sequence). CDR3 amino acids: CASNTGRPTEAFF. In DNA, the CDR3 is TGTGCCAGTAATACAGGGAGACCCACTGAAGCTTTCTTT.

There are many counts of this clonotype. The V gene is TRBV2, the J gene TRBJ1-1; D gene ambiguous. Germline V gives CDR1 SNHLY, CDR2 FYNNEI. This CDR3 comprises 13 residues. The germline V and J ends were trimmed by 7 bases and 0 bases, with 9 bases remaining between them. CDR3 nucleotide sequence: TGTGCCAGCAAGGAACAACTGAACACTGAAGCTTTCTTT. The encoded protein is CASKEQLNTEAFF.

This clonotype was recorded a few times. The chain uses TRBV9 and TRBJ2-3, with D possibly matching TRBD2 (5 bases). The CDR3 contains 15 residues. V gave up 4 bases and J gave up 6 bases, with 18 bases separating them. Germline-derived CDR1 and CDR2 are SGDLS and YYNGEE. The CDR3 here is CASSYDLTGSDTQYF. CDR3 nucleotides: TGTGCCAGCAGCTACGATTTGACGGGGTCCGATACGCAGTATTTT.

As regards this clonotype: This may be a read error, as it is one base from a much larger clone. J is TRBJ2-5 and V is TRBV15; D is unclear. This CDR3 has 14 residues. The V end was cut by 0 bases, the J end by 4 bases, with 9 bases between. Germline values: CDR1 LNHNV, CDR2 YYDKDF (reference sequence). CDR3 DNA sequence: TGTGCCACCAGCAGAGAAGGCACCCGAGAGACCCAGTACTTC. Protein product: CATSREGTRETQYF.

In its sample, this clonotype was seen many times. The V gene is TRBV7-8, the J gene TRBJ1-2, with D unclear. Germline V gene sequence: CDR1 SGHVS, CDR2 FQNEAQ. The V end was cut by 7 bases, the J end by 8 bases, with 17 bases between. This CDR3 has 13 residues. The CDR3: CASKGPSLGGYTF. CDR3 DNA: TGTGCCAGCAAAGGACCCTCTCTAGGAGGCTACACCTTC.